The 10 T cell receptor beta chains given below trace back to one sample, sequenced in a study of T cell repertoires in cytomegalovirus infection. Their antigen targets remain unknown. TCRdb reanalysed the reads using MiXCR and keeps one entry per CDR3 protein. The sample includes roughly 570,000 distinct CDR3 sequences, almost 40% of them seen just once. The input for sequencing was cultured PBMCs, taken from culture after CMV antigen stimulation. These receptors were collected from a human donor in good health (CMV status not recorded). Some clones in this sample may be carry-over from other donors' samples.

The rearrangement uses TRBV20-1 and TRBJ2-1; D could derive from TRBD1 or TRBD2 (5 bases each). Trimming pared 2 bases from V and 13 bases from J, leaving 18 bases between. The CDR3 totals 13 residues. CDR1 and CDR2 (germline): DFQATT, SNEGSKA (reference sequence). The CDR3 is CSARPSLIRDQFF. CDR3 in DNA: TGCAGTGCTAGACCTTCTCTAATCCGGGACCAGTTCTTC.

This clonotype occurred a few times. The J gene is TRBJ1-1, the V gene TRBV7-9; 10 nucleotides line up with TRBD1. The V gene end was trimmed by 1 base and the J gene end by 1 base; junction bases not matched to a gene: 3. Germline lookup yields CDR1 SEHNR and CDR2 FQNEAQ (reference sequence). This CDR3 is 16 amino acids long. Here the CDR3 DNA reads TGTGCCAGCAGCTTAGGGGACAGGGGAACGAACACTGAAGCTTTCTTT. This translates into CASSLGDRGTNTEAFF.

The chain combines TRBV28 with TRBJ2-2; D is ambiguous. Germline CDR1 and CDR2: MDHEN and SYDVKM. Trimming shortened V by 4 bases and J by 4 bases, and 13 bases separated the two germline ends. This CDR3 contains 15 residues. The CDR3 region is CASSSRAGGTGELFF. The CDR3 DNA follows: TGTGCCAGCAGTTCCCGGGCCGGTGGCACCGGGGAGCTGTTTTTT.

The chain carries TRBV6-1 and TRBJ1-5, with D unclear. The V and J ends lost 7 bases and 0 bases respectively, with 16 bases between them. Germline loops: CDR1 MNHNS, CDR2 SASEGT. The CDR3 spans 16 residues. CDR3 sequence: CASIATGGYSNQPQHF. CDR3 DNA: TGTGCCAGCATTGCCACCGGCGGTTATAGCAATCAGCCCCAGCATTTT.

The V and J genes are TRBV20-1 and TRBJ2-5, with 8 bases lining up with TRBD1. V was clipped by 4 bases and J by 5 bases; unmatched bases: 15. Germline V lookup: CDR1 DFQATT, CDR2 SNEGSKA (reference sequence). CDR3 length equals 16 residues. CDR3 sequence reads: CSAKLTQQGAFETQYF. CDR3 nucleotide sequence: TGCAGTGCTAAATTAACCCAGCAGGGGGCTTTTGAGACCCAGTACTTC.

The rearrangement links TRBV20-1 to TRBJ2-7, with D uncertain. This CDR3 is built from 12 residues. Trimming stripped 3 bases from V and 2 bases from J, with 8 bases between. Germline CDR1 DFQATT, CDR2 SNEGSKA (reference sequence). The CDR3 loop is CSASGAAYEQYF. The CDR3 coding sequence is TGCAGTGCTAGCGGCGCCGCCTACGAGCAGTACTTC.

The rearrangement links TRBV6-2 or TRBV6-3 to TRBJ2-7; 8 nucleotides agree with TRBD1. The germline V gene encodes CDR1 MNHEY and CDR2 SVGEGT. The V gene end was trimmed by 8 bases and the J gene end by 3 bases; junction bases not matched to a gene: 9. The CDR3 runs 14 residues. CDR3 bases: TGTGCCAGCCGGCTGGGACAGGACATCTACGAGCAGTACTTC. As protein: CASRLGQDIYEQYF.

The CDR3 bases are TGTGCCAGCAGTTTGGGCACCGTTGGCTATGGCTACACCTTC. It encodes CASSLGTVGYGYTF. The chain couples TRBV12-3 or TRBV12-4 to TRBJ1-2; D unresolved. CDR3 length equals 14 residues. V was shortened by 3 bases and J by 4 bases, with 12 bases between the two germline ends.

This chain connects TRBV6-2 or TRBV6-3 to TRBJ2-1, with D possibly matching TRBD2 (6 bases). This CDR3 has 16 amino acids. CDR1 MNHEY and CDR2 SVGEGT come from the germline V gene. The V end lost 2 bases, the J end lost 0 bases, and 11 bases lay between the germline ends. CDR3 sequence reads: CASSYAGRSSYNEQFF. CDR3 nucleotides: TGTGCCAGCAGTTACGCGGGGAGGAGCTCCTACAATGAGCAGTTCTTC.

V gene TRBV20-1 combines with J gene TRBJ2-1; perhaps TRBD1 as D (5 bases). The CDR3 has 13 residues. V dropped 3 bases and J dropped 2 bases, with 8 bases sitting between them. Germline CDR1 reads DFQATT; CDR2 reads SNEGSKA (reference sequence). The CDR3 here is CSASMDTYNEQFF. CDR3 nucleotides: TGCAGTGCTAGTATGGACACCTACAATGAGCAGTTCTTC.